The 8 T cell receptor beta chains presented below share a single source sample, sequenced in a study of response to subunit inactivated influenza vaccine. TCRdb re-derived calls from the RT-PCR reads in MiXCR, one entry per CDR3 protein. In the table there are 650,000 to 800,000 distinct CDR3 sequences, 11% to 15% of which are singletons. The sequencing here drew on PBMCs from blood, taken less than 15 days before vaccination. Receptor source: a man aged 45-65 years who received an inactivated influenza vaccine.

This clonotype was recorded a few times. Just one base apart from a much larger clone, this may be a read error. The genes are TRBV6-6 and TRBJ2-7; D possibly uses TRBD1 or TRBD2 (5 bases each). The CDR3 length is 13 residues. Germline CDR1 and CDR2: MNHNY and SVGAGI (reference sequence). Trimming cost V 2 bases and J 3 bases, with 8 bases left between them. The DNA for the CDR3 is TGTGCCAGCAGTTACAATGGGGGCTACGAGCAGTACTTC. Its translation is CASSYNGGYEQYF.

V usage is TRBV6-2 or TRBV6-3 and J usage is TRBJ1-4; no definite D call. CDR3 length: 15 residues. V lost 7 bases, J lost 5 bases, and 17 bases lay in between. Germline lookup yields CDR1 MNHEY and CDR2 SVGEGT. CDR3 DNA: TGTGCCAGCATCTACGCACCCGTGAGGAATGAAAAACTGTTTTTT. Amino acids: CASIYAPVRNEKLFF.

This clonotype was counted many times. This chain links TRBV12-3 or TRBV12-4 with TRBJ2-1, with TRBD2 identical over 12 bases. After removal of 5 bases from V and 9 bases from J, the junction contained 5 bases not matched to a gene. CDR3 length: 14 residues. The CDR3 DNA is TGTGCCAGCAGTCCTAGCGGGAGGGCTGGTGAGCAGTTCTTC. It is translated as CASSPSGRAGEQFF.

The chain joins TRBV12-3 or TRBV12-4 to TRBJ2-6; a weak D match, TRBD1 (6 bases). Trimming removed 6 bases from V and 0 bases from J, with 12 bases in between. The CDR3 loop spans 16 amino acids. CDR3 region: CASRVTGVSGANVLTF. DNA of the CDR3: TGTGCCAGCAGGGTGACAGGTGTCTCTGGGGCCAACGTCCTGACTTTC.

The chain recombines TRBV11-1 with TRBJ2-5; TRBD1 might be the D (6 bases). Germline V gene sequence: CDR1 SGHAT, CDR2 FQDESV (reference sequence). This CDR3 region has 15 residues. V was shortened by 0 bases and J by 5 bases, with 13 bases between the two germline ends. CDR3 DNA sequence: TGTGCCAGCAGCTTAGCGAGGGGGAGCTCCGAGACCCAGTACTTC. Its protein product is CASSLARGSSETQYF.

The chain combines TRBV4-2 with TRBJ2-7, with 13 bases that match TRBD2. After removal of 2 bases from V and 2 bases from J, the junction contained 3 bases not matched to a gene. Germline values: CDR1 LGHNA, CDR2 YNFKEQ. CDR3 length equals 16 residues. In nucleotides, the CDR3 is TGTGCCAGCAGCCAAACACTAGCGGGGGGGCCCTACGAGCAGTACTTC. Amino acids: CASSQTLAGGPYEQYF.

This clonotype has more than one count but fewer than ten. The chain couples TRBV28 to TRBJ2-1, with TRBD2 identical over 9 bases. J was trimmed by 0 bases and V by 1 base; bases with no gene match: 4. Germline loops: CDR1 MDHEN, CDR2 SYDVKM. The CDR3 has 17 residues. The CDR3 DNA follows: TGTGCCAGCAGTTTATACCTTAGCGGGAGCTCCTACAATGAGCAGTTCTTC. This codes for CASSLYLSGSSYNEQFF.

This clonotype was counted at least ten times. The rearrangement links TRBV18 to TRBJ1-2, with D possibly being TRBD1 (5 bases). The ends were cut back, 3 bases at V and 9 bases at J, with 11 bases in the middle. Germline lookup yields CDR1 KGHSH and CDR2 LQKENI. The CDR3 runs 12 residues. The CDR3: CASSPQGQSYTF. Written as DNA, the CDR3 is TGTGCCAGCTCACCGCAGGGCCAAAGCTACACCTTC.